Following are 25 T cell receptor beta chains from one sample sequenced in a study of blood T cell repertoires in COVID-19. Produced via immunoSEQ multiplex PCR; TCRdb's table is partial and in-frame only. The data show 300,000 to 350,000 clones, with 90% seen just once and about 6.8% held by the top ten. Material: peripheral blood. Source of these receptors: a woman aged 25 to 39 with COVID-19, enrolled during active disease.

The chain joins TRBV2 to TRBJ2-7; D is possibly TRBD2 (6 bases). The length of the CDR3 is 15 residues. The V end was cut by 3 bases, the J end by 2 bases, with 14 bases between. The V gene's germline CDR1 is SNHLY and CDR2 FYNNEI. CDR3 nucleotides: TGTGCCAGCAGTGACGTTTCGGGGGTACCCTACGAGCAGTACTTC. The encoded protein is CASSDVSGVPYEQYF.

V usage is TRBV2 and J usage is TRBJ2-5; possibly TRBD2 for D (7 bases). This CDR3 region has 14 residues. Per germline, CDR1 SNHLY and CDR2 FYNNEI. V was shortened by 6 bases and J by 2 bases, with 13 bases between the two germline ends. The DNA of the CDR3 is TGTGCCAGCAGCGGGGGGCTAGGTCAAGAGACCCAGTACTTC. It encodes CASSGGLGQETQYF.

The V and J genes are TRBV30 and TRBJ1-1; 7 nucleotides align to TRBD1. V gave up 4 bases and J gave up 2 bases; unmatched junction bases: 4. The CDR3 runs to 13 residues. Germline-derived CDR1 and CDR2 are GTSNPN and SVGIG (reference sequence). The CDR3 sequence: CAWTGGGNTEAFF. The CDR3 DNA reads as TGTGCCTGGACAGGGGGAGGAAACACTGAAGCTTTCTTT.

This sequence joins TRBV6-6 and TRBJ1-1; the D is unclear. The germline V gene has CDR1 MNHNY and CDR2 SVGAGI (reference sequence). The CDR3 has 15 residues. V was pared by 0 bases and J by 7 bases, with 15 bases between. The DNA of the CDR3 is TGTGCCAGCAGTTACTCGGGCGGGGAGGAGGGTGAAGCTTTCTTT. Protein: CASSYSGGEEGEAFF.

The CDR3 sequence is CASSSPGGPNGYTF. Written as DNA, the CDR3 is TGTGCCAGCAGCTCCCCGGGGGGCCCAAACGGCTACACCTTC. The chain joins TRBV7-9 to TRBJ1-2; D is perhaps TRBD1 (6 bases). Germline V gene lookup returns CDR1 SEHNR and CDR2 FQNEAQ (reference sequence). This CDR3 contains 14 residues. The ends were cut back, 4 bases at V and 8 bases at J, with 17 bases in the middle.

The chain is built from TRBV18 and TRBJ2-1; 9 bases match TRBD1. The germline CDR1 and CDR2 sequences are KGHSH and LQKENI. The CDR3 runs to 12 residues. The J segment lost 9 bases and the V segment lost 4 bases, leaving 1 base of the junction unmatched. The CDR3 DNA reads TGTGCCAGCTCACGGGACAGGGCTGAGCAGTTCTTC. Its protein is CASSRDRAEQFF.

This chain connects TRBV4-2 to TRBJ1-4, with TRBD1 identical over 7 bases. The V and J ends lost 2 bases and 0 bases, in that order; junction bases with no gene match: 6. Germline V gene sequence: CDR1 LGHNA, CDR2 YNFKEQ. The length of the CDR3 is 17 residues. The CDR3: CASSQRQGAATNEKLFF. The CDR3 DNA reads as TGTGCCAGCAGCCAAAGACAGGGAGCCGCAACTAATGAAAAACTGTTTTTT.

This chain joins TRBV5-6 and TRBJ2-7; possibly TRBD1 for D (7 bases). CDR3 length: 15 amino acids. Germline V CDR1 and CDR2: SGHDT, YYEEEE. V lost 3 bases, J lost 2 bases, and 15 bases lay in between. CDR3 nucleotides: TGTGCCAGCAGCTCATGGGGGGACAGTACCTACGAGCAGTACTTC. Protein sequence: CASSSWGDSTYEQYF. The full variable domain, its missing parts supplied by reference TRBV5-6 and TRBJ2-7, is DAGVTQSPTHLIKTRGQQVTLRCSPKSGHDTVSWYQQALGQGPQFIFQYYEEEERQRGNFPDRFSGHQFPNYSSELNVNALLLGDSALYLCASSSWGDSTYEQYFGPGTRLTVT.

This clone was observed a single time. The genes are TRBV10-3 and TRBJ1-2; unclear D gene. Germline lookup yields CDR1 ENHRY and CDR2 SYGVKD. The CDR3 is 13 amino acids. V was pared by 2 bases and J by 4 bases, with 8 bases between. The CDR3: CAISEEQAYGYTF. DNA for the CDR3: TGTGCCATCAGTGAGGAGCAGGCCTATGGCTACACCTTC.

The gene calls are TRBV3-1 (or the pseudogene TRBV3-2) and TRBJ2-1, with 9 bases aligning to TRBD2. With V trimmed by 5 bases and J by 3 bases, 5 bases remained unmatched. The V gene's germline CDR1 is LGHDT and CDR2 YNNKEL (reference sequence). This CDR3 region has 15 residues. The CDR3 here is CASSTRLADYNEQFF. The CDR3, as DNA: TGTGCCAGCAGCACCCGACTAGCGGACTACAATGAGCAGTTCTTC.

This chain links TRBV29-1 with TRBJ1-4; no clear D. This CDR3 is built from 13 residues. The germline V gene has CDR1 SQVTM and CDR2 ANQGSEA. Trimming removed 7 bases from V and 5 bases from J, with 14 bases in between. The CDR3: CSGRGTVNEKLFF. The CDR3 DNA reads TGCAGCGGACGGGGAACAGTCAATGAAAAACTGTTTTTT. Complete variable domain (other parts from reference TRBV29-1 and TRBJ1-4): SAVISQKPSRDICQRGTSLTIQCQVDSQVTMMFWYRQQPGQSLTLIATANQGSEATYESGFVIDKFPISRPNLTFSTLTVSNMSPEDSSIYLCSGRGTVNEKLFFGSGTQLSVL.

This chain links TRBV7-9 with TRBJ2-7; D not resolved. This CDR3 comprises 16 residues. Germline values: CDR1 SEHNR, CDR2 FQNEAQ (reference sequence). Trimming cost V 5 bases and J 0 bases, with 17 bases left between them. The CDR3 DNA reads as TGTGCCAGCAGCCCAATTACTCTACGAATCTCCTACGAGCAGTACTTC. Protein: CASSPITLRISYEQYF.

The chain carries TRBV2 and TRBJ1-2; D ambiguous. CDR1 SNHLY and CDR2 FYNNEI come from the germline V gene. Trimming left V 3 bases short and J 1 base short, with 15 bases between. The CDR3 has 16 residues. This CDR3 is CASSDIHTPDNYGYTF. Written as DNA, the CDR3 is TGTGCCAGCAGTGATATCCACACCCCCGATAACTATGGCTACACCTTC.

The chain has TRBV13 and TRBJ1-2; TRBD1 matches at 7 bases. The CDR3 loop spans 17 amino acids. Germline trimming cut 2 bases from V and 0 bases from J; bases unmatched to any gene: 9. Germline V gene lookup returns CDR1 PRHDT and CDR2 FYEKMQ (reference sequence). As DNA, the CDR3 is TGTGCCAGCAGCTTACCCCGGGGACAGAGGACTAACTATGGCTACACCTTC. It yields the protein CASSLPRGQRTNYGYTF.

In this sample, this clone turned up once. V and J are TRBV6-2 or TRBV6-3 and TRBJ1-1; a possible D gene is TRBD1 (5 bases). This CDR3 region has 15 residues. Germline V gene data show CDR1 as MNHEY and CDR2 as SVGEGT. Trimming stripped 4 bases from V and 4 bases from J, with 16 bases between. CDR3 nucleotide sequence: TGTGCCAGCAGTTCGACGGGGGGAGTTTTCACTGAAGCTTTCTTT. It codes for CASSSTGGVFTEAFF.

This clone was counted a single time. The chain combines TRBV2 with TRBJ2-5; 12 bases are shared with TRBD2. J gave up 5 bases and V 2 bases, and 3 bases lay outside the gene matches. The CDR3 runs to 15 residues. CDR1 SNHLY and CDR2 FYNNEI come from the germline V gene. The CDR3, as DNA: TGTGCCAGCAGTGAACTAGCGGGAGGGCCGGAGACCCAGTACTTC. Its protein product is CASSELAGGPETQYF.

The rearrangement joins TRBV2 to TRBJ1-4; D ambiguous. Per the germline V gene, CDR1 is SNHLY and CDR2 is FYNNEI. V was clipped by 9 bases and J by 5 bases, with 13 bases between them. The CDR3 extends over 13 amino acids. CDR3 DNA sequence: TGTGCCAGTAAAAGACGGGAAAATGAAAAACTGTTTTTT. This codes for CASKRRENEKLFF.

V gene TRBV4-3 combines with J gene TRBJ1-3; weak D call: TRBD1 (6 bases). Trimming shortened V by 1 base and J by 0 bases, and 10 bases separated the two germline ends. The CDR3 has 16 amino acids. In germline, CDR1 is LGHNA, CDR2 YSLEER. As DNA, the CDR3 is TGCGCCAGCAGCCAAGGGGGCAGGGGCTCTGGAAACACCATATATTTT. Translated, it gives CASSQGGRGSGNTIYF.

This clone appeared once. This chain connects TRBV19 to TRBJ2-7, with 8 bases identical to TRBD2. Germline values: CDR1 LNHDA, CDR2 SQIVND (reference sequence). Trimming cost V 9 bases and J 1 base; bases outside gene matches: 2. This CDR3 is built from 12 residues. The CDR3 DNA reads TGTGCCAGCGGGAGGGGGTCCTACGAGCAGTACTTC. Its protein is CASGRGSYEQYF.

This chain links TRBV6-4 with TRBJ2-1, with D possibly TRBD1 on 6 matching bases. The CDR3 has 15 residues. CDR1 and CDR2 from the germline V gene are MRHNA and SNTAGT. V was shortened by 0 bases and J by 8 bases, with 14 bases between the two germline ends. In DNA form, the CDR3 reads TGTGCCAGCAGTGACTCGGGACACCCTTTTGATGAGCAGTTCTTC. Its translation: CASSDSGHPFDEQFF.

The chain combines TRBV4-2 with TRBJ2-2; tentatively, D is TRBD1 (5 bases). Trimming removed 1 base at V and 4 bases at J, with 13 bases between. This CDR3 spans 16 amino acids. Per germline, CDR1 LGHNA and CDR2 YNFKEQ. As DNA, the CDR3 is TGTGCCAGCAGCCAAGTTCTAGGGGCGCGCACCGGGGAGCTGTTTTTT. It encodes CASSQVLGARTGELFF.

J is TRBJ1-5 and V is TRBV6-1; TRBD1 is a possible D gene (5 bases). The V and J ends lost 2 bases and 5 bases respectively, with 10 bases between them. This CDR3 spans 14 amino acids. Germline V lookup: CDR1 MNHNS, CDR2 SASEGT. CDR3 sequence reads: CASSEWGRHQPQHF. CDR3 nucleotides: TGTGCCAGCAGTGAATGGGGCAGGCATCAGCCCCAGCATTTT.

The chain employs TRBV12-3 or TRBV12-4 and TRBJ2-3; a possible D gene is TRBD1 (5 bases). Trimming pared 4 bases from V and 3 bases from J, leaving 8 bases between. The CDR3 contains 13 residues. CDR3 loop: CASSSRQTDTQYF. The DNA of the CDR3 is TGTGCCAGCAGTTCTAGACAGACAGATACGCAGTATTTT.

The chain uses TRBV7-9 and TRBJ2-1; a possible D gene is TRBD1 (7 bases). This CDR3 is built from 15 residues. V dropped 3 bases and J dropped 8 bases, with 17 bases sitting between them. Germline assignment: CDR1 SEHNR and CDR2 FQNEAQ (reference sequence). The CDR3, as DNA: TGTGCCAGCAGCTTCCATAGCGGAGGGGGCGATGAGCAGTTCTTC. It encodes CASSFHSGGGDEQFF.

The CDR3 DNA follows: TGTGCCAGCAGCTTAGGTGTGCGAGCGGGGGGGAAGACTGGAAACACCATATATTTT. It codes for CASSLGVRAGGKTGNTIYF. The rearrangement links TRBV7-9 to TRBJ1-3, with D perhaps matching TRBD1 (5 bases). Germline-derived CDR1 and CDR2 are SEHNR and FQNEAQ (reference sequence). V was shortened by 1 base and J by 2 bases, with 21 bases between the two germline ends. The CDR3 runs to 19 residues.